This T cell receptor beta chain appears in the sequencing data of a study of T cells after yellow fever vaccination. Study outcomes and limitations: A large majority of primary-vaccination clones showed up again after the booster (around 95% CD4, roughly 91% CD8).

Making TCR cDNA involved 5'RACE template switching, which added UMIs and a universal primer site. TCRdb reprocessed the 5' RACE reads via MiXCR and lists one record per CDR3 protein. The sample holds about 340,000 distinct CDR3 sequences; approximately 13% are singletons and the top ten take 2.5% to 4%. As for this clonotype: What it binds is not known.

The germline CDR1 and CDR2 sequences are SEHNR and FQNEAQ (reference sequence). The CDR3 consists of 12 residues. After removal of 5 bases from V and 3 bases from J, the junction contained 0 bases not matched to a gene. This chain links TRBV7-9 with TRBJ2-5, with 7 bases identical to TRBD2. The sequences come from CD4+ T cells sorted from PBMCs, collected 15 days after the yellow fever booster vaccination. The receptor's source is a young man who received the YFV17D yellow fever vaccine. CDR3 bases: TGTGCCAGCAGCCGGGAGGAAGAGACCCAGTACTTC. Encoded protein: CASSREEETQYF.